This TCR beta chain was observed in a study of beta chain features in type 1 diabetes. Broader study findings: A potential influence of HLA type upon TCRB rearrangement remained unresolved herein. A possible short-template PCR bias applies equally to patients and controls. Shorter TCRB CDR3s, moderately but significantly so, were found in Type 1 diabetes patients in all four CD4+ subsets.

What was sequenced were expressed TCRB transcripts, since all of the isolated RNA had been reverse transcribed. Sequencing used immunoSEQ multiplex PCR; TCRdb keeps in-frame clones, though not all of them. The sample yields roughly 26,000 clones, roughly half seen once. Looked up from germline, CDR1 is LGHNT and CDR2 is FRNRAP. The CDR3 totals 17 residues. Trimming removed 5 bases at V and 1 base at J, with 20 bases between. A word on this clone: Its specificity is unknown.

V usage is TRBV12-5 and J usage is TRBJ1-1; perhaps TRBD1 as D (6 bases). The clonotype was recovered from a man aged 25-45 years with type 1 diabetes. Sample: stem cell memory CD4+ T cells from blood. In DNA, the CDR3 is TGTGCTAGTGGTCCGAGGGGGGGAGTGGAGGGGAACACTGAAGCTTTCTTT. It translates to CASGPRGGVEGNTEAFF.